The 9 T cell receptor beta chains presented below share a single source sample, sequenced in a study of shared clonotypes between healthy human individuals (dated by TCRdb to the early 2020s). The protocol used for the library was the immunoSEQ multiplex PCR assay. The source is immuneACCESS, and TCRdb retained only in-frame sequences with V and J called. Part of the clones is not carried over; for the studies checked, unresolved V genes explain less than half of this, and the remainder is unexplained. The sample yields some 2.4 million clones; approximately 93% were counted once. The ten top clones hold about 0.34% of the sample. Material for sequencing was naive CD4+ T cells from PBMCs. Interpreted using the paper, the cell subset or site label stands for: CD45RA+ positively selected. These receptors were collected from a man aged 18-30 years in good health. Some clones in this sample may be carry-over from other donors' samples.

This clone has only one observation. The chain carries TRBV7-2 and TRBJ2-2, with D possibly being TRBD2 (6 bases). Germline V gene data show CDR1 as SGHTA and CDR2 as FQGNSA. V was clipped by 6 bases and J by 3 bases, with 11 bases between them. The CDR3 runs to 14 residues. Written as DNA, the CDR3 is TGTGCCAGCAGGTCTTCTAGCGACACCGGGGAGCTGTTTTTT. Its protein product is CASRSSSDTGELFF.

The V and J genes are TRBV2 and TRBJ1-2; the D gene is possibly TRBD1 (5 bases). Trimming stripped 7 bases from V and 7 bases from J, with 16 bases between. The CDR3 has 13 residues. From germline, CDR1 is SNHLY and CDR2 FYNNEI. The CDR3 DNA is TGTGCCAGCACCCCAACCGGGGCGGCTGGCTACACCTTC. Translation: CASTPTGAAGYTF.

The V call is TRBV5-1, the J call TRBJ1-4; D is unresolved. V was clipped by 2 bases and J by 7 bases, with 12 bases between them. Germline loops: CDR1 SGHRS, CDR2 YFSETQ. The CDR3 consists of 14 residues. This CDR3 reads CASSLGSKGEKLFF. The CDR3 DNA reads TGCGCCAGCAGCTTAGGGTCAAAAGGTGAAAAACTGTTTTTT.

This clone showed up just once. J is TRBJ2-5 and V is TRBV4-3, with a weak D call TRBD2 (7 bases). From germline, CDR1 is LGHNA and CDR2 YSLEER. V lost 3 bases, J lost 5 bases, and 13 bases lay in between. The CDR3 contains 14 residues. CDR3 region: CASSQGGATETQYF. CDR3 coding DNA: TGCGCCAGCAGCCAGGGGGGGGCCACCGAGACCCAGTACTTC.

The CDR3, as DNA: TGTGCCAGCAGCTCACAGGGCGTCCAACTGTTTTTT. As protein: CASSSQGVQLFF. The gene calls are TRBV5-5 and TRBJ1-4; D is perhaps TRBD1 (6 bases). Trimming removed 3 bases from V and 12 bases from J, with 12 bases in between. Germline V gene lookup returns CDR1 SGHKS and CDR2 YYEKEE (reference sequence). The CDR3 spans 12 residues. The full variable domain, rest sourced from reference TRBV5-5 and TRBJ1-4, is DAGVTQSPTHLIKTRGQQVTLRCSPISGHKSVSWYQQVLGQGPQFIFQYYEKEERGRGNFPDRFSARQFPNYSSELNVNALLLGDSALYLCASSSQGVQLFFGSGTQLSVL.

V gene TRBV6-1 combines with J gene TRBJ2-5; TRBD2 matches 7 bases. After removal of 2 bases from V and 1 base from J, the junction contained 7 bases not matched to a gene. Per germline, CDR1 MNHNS and CDR2 SASEGT. The CDR3 is 16 amino acids. The CDR3 coding sequence is TGTGCCAGCAGTGAAAGGAGGCCTAGCGGCCAAGAGACCCAGTACTTC. This gives the protein CASSERRPSGQETQYF.

This chain connects TRBV28 to TRBJ1-4; D remains unclear. Germline CDR1 reads MDHEN; CDR2 reads SYDVKM. V was shortened by 1 base and J by 0 bases, with 12 bases between the two germline ends. The CDR3 spans 17 residues. In DNA, the CDR3 is TGTGCCAGCAGTTTATCCGGCAGAAGCTCAACTAATGAAAAACTGTTTTTT. The encoded protein is CASSLSGRSSTNEKLFF.

This sequence joins TRBV7-3 and TRBJ2-1; 10 bases are shared with TRBD2. V shed 1 base, J shed 5 bases, and the junction held 5 bases outside the gene matches. From germline, CDR1 is SGHTA and CDR2 FQGTGA. This CDR3 comprises 16 residues. The DNA for the CDR3 is TGTGCCAGCAGCTTAAAGGGGACTAGCGCGCACAATGAGCAGTTCTTC. This gives the protein CASSLKGTSAHNEQFF.

This rearrangement joins TRBV5-1 to TRBJ2-7; TRBD2 aligns across 9 bases. Germline values: CDR1 SGHRS, CDR2 YFSETQ. V was pared by 4 bases and J by 3 bases, with 8 bases of the junction left unmatched. CDR3 length: 15 residues. The CDR3 nucleotides are TGCGCCAGCAGCATTTTAGCGGGAGCGGGCTACGAGCAGTACTTC. This translates into CASSILAGAGYEQYF.